This T cell receptor (beta chain) originates from a study of shared clonotypes between healthy human individuals. The method was immunoSEQ multiplex PCR; TCRdb's version includes in-frame clones alone and lacks a portion of them. The sample records more than 2 million clones, just over 90% being singletons. Naive CD8 populations comprised CD45RO-negative cells positively selected for CCR7, excluding terminally differentiated effector memory CD45RA+ cells. V was shortened by 0 bases and J by 5 bases, with 11 bases between the two germline ends. There are 14 residues in the CDR3. Germline CDR1 SGDLS, CDR2 YYNGEE.

This chain links TRBV9 with TRBJ2-5; D may correspond to TRBD1 or TRBD2 (5 bases each). This clonotype originated in a man aged 18 to 29 in good health. Some clones in this sample may be carry-over from other donors' samples. The sequencing sample was made of naive CD8+ T cells from PBMCs. The CDR3, as DNA: TGTGCCAGCAGCGTAGGAGGGGAAAGTGAGACCCAGTACTTC. Its translation is CASSVGGESETQYF.